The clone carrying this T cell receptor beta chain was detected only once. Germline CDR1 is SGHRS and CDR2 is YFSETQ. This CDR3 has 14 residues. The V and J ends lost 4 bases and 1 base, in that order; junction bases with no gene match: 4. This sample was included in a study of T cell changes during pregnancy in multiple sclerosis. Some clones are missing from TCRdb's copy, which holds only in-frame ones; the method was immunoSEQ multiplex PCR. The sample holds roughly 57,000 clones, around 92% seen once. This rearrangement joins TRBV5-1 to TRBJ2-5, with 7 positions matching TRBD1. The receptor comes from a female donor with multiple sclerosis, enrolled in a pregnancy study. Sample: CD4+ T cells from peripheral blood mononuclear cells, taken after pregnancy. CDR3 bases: TGCGCCAGCAGCCCTGGACAGGCCCAAGAGACCCAGTACTTC. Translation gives CASSPGQAQETQYF.